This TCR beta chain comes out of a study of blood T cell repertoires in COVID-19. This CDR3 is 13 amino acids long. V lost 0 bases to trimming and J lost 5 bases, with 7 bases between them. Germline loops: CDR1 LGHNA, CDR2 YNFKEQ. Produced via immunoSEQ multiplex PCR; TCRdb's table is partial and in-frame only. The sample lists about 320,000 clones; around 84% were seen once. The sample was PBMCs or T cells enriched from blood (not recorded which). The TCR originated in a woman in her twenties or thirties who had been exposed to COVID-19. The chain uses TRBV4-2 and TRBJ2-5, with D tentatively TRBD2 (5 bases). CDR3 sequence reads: CASSQERVETQYF. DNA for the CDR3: TGTGCCAGCAGCCAAGAGAGGGTGGAGACCCAGTACTTC.